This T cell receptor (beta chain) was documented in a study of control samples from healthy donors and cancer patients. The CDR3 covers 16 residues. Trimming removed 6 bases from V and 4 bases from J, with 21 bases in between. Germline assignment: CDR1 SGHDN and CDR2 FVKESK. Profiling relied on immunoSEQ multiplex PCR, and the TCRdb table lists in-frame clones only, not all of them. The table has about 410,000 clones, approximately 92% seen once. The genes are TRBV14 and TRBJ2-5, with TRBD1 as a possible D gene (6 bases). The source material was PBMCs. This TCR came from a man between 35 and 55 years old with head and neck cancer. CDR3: CASSEVEQGVRETQYF. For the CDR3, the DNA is TGTGCCAGCAGTGAAGTGGAACAGGGAGTCCGAGAGACCCAGTACTTC.